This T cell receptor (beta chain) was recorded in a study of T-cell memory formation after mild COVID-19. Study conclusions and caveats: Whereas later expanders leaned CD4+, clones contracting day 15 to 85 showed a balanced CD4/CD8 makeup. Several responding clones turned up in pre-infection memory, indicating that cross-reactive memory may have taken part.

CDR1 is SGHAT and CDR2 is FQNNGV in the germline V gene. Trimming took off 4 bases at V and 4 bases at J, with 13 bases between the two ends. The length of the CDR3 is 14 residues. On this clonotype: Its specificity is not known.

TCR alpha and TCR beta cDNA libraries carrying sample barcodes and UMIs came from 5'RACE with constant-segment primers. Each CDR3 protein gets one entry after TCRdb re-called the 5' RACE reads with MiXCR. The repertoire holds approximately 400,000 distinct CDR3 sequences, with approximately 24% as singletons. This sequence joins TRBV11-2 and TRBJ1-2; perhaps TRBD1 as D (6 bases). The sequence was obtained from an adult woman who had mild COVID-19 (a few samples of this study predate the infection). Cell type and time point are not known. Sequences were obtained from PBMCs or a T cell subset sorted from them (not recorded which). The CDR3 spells CASSYISDSYGYTF. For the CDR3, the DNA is TGTGCCAGCAGCTACATATCGGACAGCTATGGCTACACCTTC. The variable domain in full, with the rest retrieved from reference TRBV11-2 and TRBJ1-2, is EAGVAQSPRYKIIEKRQSVAFWCNPISGHATLYWYQQILGQGPKLLIQFQNNGVVDDSQLPKDRFSAERLKGVDSTLKIQPAKLEDSAVYLCASSYISDSYGYTFGSGTRLTVV.